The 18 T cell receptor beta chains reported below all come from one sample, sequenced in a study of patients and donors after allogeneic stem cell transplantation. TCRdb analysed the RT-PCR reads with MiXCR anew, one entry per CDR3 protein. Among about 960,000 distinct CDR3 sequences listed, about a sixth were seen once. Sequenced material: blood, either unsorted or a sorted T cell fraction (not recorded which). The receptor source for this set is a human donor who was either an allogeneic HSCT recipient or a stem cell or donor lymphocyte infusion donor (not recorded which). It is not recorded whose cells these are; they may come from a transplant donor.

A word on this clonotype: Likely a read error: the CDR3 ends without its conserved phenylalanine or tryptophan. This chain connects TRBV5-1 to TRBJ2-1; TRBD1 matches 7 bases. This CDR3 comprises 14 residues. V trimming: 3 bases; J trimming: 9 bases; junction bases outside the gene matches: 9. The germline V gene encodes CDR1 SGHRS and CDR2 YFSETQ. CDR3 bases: TGCGCCAGCAGCTCAAGACAGGGCAGGGGTGAGCAGTTCCTC. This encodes CASSSRQGRGEQFL.

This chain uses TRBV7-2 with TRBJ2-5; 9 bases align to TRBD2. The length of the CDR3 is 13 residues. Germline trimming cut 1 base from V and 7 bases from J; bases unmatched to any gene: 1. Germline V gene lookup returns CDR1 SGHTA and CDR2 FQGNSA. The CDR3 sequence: CASSLGGGATQYF. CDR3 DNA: TGTGCCAGCAGCTTAGGCGGGGGGGCGACCCAGTACTTC.

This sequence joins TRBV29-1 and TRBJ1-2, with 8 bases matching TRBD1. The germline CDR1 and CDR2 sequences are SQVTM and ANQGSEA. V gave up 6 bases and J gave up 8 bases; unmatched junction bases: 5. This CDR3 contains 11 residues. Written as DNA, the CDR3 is TGCAGCGTAAGGACAGGGAAGGGCTACACCTTC. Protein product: CSVRTGKGYTF.

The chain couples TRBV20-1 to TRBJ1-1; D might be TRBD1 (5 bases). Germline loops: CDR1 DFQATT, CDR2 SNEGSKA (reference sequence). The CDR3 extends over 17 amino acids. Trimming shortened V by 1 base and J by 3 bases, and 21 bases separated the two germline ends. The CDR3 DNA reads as TGCAGTGCTAGAGTTCTGTGGGGCCGGAGGAAACACACTGAAGCTTTCTTT. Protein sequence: CSARVLWGRRKHTEAFF.

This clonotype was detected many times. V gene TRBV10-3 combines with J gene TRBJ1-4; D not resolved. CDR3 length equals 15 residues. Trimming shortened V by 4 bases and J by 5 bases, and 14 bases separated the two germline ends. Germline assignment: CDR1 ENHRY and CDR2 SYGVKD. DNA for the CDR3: TGTGCCATCAGTGTTAGTGGCTCCCTAAATGAAAAACTGTTTTTT. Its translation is CAISVSGSLNEKLFF.

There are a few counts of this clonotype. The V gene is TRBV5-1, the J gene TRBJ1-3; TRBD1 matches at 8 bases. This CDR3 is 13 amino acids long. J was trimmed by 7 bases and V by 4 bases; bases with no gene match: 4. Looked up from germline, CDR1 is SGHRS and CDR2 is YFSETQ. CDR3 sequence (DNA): TGCGCCAGCAGCGAGGACAGGGTCAACACCATATATTTT. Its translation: CASSEDRVNTIYF.

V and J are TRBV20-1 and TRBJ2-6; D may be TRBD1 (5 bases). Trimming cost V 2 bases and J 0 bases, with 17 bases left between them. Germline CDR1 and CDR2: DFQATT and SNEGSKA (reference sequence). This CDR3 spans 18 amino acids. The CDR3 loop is CSARIPPGISSGANVLTF. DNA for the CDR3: TGCAGTGCTAGAATACCCCCAGGGATAAGCTCTGGGGCCAACGTCCTGACTTTC.

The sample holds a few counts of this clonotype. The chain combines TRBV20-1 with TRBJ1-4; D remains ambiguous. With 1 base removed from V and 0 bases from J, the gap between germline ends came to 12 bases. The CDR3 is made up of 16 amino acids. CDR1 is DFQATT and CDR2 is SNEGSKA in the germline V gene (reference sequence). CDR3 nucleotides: TGCAGTGCTAGAGGGACGTTGCGAACAACTAATGAAAAACTGTTTTTT. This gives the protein CSARGTLRTTNEKLFF.

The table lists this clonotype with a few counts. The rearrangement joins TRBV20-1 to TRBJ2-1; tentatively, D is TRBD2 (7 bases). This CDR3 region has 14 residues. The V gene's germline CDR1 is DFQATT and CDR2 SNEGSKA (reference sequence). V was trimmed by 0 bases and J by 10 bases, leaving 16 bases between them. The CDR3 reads CSARDRRGGHEQFF. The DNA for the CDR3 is TGCAGTGCTAGAGATCGTAGGGGGGGCCACGAGCAGTTCTTC.

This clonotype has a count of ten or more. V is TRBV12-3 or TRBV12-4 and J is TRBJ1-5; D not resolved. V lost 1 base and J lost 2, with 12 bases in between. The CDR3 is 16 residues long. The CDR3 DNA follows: TGTGCCAGCAGTTTAGGGGTCGGGTCCGGCAATCAGCCCCAGCATTTT. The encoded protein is CASSLGVGSGNQPQHF.

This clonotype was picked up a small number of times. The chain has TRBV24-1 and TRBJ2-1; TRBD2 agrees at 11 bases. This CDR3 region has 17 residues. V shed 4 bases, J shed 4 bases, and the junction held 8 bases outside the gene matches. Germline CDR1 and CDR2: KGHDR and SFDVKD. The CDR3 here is CATSDTPTSGRYNEQFF. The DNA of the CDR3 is TGTGCCACCAGTGACACTCCCACTAGCGGGAGATACAATGAGCAGTTCTTC.

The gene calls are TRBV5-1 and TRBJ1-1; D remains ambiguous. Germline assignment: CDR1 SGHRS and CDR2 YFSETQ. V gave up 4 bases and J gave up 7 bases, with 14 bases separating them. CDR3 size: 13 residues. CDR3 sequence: CASSLSQGREAFF. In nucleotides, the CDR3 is TGCGCCAGCAGCCTCTCACAAGGGCGTGAAGCTTTCTTT. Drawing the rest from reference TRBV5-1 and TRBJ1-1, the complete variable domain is KAGVTQTPRYLIKTRGQQVTLSCSPISGHRSVSWYQQTPGQGLQFLFEYFSETQRNKGNFPGRFSGRQFSNSRSEMNVSTLELGDSALYLCASSLSQGREAFFGQGTRLTVV.

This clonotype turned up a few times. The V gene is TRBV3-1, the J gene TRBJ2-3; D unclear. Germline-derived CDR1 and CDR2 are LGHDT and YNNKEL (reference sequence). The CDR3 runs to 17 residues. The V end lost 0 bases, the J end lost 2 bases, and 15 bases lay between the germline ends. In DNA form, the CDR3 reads TGTGCCAGCAGCCAAGATTCTCGCCGTAGCTTCACAGATACGCAGTATTTT. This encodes CASSQDSRRSFTDTQYF.

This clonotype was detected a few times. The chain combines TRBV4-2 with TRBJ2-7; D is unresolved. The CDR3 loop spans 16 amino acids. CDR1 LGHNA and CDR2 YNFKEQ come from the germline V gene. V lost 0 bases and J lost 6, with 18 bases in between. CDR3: CASSQEISQQGFEQYF. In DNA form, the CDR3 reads TGTGCCAGCAGCCAAGAGATCTCACAGCAAGGGTTCGAGCAGTACTTC.

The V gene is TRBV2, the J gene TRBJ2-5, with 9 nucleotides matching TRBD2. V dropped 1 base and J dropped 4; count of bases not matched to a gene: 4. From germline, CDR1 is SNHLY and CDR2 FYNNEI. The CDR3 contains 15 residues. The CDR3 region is CASSEGGRARETQYF. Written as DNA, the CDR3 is TGTGCCAGCAGTGAAGGCGGGAGGGCCAGAGAGACCCAGTACTTC.

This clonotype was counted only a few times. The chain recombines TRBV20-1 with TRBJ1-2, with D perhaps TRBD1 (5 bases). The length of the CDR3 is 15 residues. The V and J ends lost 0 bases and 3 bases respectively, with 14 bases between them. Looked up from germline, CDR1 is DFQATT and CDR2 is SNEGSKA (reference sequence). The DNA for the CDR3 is TGCAGTGCTAGAGATCGGGAGCGGGGACACTATGGCTACACCTTC. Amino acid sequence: CSARDRERGHYGYTF.

The CDR3 spells CSAREGTLGNQPQHF. DNA for the CDR3: TGCAGTGCTAGAGAGGGGACATTGGGCAATCAGCCCCAGCATTTT. V and J are TRBV20-1 and TRBJ1-5; perhaps TRBD1 as D (6 bases). This CDR3 spans 15 amino acids. The germline V gene encodes CDR1 DFQATT and CDR2 SNEGSKA (reference sequence). Deletions cut 0 bases from V and 2 bases from J, with 11 bases between.

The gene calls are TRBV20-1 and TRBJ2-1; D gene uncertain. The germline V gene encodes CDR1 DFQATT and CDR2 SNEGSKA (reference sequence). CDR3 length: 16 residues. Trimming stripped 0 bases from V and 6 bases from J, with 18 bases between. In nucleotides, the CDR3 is TGCAGTGCTAGAGATCCGGCTGGGATCGCCTTCAATGAGCAGTTCTTC. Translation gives CSARDPAGIAFNEQFF.